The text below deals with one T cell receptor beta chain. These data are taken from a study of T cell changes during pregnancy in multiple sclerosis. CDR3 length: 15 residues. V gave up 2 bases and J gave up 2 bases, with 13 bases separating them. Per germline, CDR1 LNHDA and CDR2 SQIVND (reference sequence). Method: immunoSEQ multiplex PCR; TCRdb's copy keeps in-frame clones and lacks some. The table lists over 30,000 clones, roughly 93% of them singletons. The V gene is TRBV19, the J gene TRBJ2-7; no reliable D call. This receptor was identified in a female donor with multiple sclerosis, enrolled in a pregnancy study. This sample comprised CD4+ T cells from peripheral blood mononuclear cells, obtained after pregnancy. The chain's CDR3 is CASSITFGGTYEQYF. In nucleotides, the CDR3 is TGTGCCAGTAGTATAACTTTTGGCGGAACCTACGAGCAGTACTTC.